This entry lists 12 T cell receptor beta chains sequenced from one sample in a study of blood T cell repertoires in COVID-19. Sequenced by immunoSEQ multiplex PCR; TCRdb stores in-frame clones only, minus some. The sample records hundreds of thousands of clones, about 89% being singletons. Sequences were obtained from peripheral blood. These TCRs come from a man aged 55-75 years who had recovered from COVID-19.

This clone has a single count. The CDR3 DNA follows: TGCGCCAGCAGCTTGGAGGTCGGGGGAGAAGGGACTGAAGCTTTCTTT. Residues: CASSLEVGGEGTEAFF. The V call is TRBV5-1, the J call TRBJ1-1; possible D gene TRBD1, 5 bases. Germline lookup yields CDR1 SGHRS and CDR2 YFSETQ. There are 16 residues in the CDR3. The V end was cut by 0 bases, the J end by 5 bases, with 17 bases between.

In this sample, this clone turned up a few times. V is TRBV5-6 and J is TRBJ2-6, with TRBD1 matching over 7 bases. From germline, CDR1 is SGHDT and CDR2 YYEEEE. This CDR3 spans 15 amino acids. The J segment lost 4 bases and the V segment lost 4 bases, leaving 5 bases of the junction unmatched. CDR3 amino acids: CASSRDSHGANVLTF. The CDR3 DNA reads as TGTGCCAGCAGCCGGGACAGTCACGGGGCCAACGTCCTGACTTTC. The whole variable domain, filled in from reference TRBV5-6 and TRBJ2-6, reads DAGVTQSPTHLIKTRGQQVTLRCSPKSGHDTVSWYQQALGQGPQFIFQYYEEEERQRGNFPDRFSGHQFPNYSSELNVNALLLGDSALYLCASSRDSHGANVLTFGAGSRLTVL.

CDR3 residues: CASSLAPNRAYEQYF. The CDR3 DNA follows: TGTGCCAGCAGCTTAGCGCCCAACAGGGCTTACGAGCAGTACTTC. The chain couples TRBV7-2 to TRBJ2-7, with D tentatively TRBD1 (6 bases). Germline V gene lookup returns CDR1 SGHTA and CDR2 FQGNSA. The CDR3 runs 15 residues. V gave up 0 bases and J gave up 4 bases, with 13 bases separating them. Full variable domain (rest looked up from reference TRBV7-2 and TRBJ2-7): GAGVSQSPSNKVTEKGKDVELRCDPISGHTALYWYRQSLGQGLEFLIYFQGNSAPDKSGLPSDRFSAERTGGSVSTLTIQRTQQEDSAVYLCASSLAPNRAYEQYFGPGTRLTVT.

The chain links TRBV7-2 to TRBJ2-7; the D gene is possibly TRBD2 (5 bases). From germline, CDR1 is SGHTA and CDR2 FQGNSA. CDR3 size: 15 residues. Deletions cut 2 bases from V and 2 bases from J, with 13 bases between. Here the CDR3 DNA reads TGTGCCAGCAGCTTAAGCGGCCCGACCACCTACGAGCAGTACTTC. It specifies CASSLSGPTTYEQYF.

CDR3 in DNA: TGTGCCAGCAGCTCTGGGACAGGGGGCGCTTCTGGGGAGCTGTTTTTT. Its protein is CASSSGTGGASGELFF. The chain links TRBV11-3 to TRBJ2-2; TRBD1 aligns across 12 bases. Germline CDR1 SGHNT, CDR2 YENEEA. The CDR3 length is 16 residues. After removal of 4 bases from V and 8 bases from J, the junction contained 8 bases not matched to a gene.

The chain couples TRBV19 to TRBJ1-4; 11 positions match TRBD1. Per germline, CDR1 LNHDA and CDR2 SQIVND (reference sequence). The CDR3 is 17 residues long. V was clipped by 3 bases and J by 8 bases; unmatched bases: 11. DNA of the CDR3: TGTGCCAGTAGTATGCGGACAGGGGGCATGTTACCCGAAAAACTGTTTTTT. Protein product: CASSMRTGGMLPEKLFF.

The chain employs TRBV5-1 and TRBJ1-3, with TRBD1 matching over 11 bases. The length of the CDR3 is 16 residues. Trimming cost V 0 bases and J 3 bases; bases outside gene matches: 2. Germline CDR1 reads SGHRS; CDR2 reads YFSETQ. The CDR3 loop reads CASSLDGTGGGNTIYF. CDR3 DNA: TGCGCCAGCAGCTTGGATGGGACAGGGGGTGGAAACACCATATATTTT.

The chain carries TRBV12-5 and TRBJ2-6; unclear D gene. With 2 bases removed from V and 4 bases from J, the gap between germline ends came to 3 bases. Germline-derived CDR1 and CDR2 are LGHNT and FRNRAP. The CDR3 covers 13 residues. CDR3 in DNA: TGTGCTAGTGGTTTGAGCGGGGCCAACGTCCTGACTTTC. This gives the protein CASGLSGANVLTF.

The gene calls are TRBV10-3 and TRBJ1-2; 10 nucleotides align to TRBD1. This CDR3 has 17 amino acids. CDR1 ENHRY and CDR2 SYGVKD come from the germline V gene. The V gene end was trimmed by 6 bases and the J gene end by 4 bases; junction bases not matched to a gene: 14. The CDR3 DNA follows: TGTGCCATCAGGTCCGGGACAGGGGTTCCCCCCTCCTATGGCTACACCTTC. The encoded protein is CAIRSGTGVPPSYGYTF.

V is TRBV7-2 and J is TRBJ2-7; TRBD2 aligns across 9 bases. The V gene's germline CDR1 is SGHTA and CDR2 FQGNSA. The CDR3 consists of 15 residues. V was clipped by 1 base and J by 5 bases; unmatched bases: 6. CDR3 coding DNA: TGTGCCAGCAGCTTAGATAGCGGGAGAGGCAACGAGCAGTACTTC. Its protein is CASSLDSGRGNEQYF.

The chain is built from TRBV5-1 and TRBJ2-1; 12 nucleotides align to TRBD1. The CDR3 totals 18 residues. The J segment lost 10 bases and the V segment lost 4 bases, leaving 18 bases of the junction unmatched. Per the germline V gene, CDR1 is SGHRS and CDR2 is YFSETQ. CDR3 protein: CASSRNTAGTGGEGEQFF. CDR3 DNA sequence: TGCGCCAGCAGCCGAAATACTGCCGGGACAGGGGGCGAAGGGGAGCAGTTCTTC.

The CDR3 sequence: CAIRETGGNPDTQYF. CDR3 coding DNA: TGTGCCATCAGGGAGACAGGGGGTAATCCAGATACGCAGTATTTT. The gene calls are TRBV10-3 and TRBJ2-3; 9 nucleotides line up with TRBD1. From germline, CDR1 is ENHRY and CDR2 SYGVKD. CDR3 length: 15 residues. Unmatched junction bases numbered 8, after V lost 6 bases and J lost 4 bases.